These 20 T cell receptor beta chains came from one sample sequenced in a study of radiotherapy plus CTLA-4 blockade in lung cancer (dated by TCRdb to the late 2010s). Library preparation was by the immunoSEQ multiplex PCR assay. The clones in this table, taken by TCRdb from immuneACCESS, are in-frame only. Not every clone is retained; where verified, under half of the shortfall comes from an unresolved V gene, and the cause of the rest is unknown. This sample gives 30,000 or so clones in total; around four fifths of them show up just once. Together, the top ten hold 6.5% to 9% of the sample. The sequencing here drew on peripheral blood, taken from a patient treated with radiotherapy plus ipilimumab. The source is a human donor with non-small cell lung cancer who had stable disease on radiotherapy plus ipilimumab.

The V gene is TRBV5-1, the J gene TRBJ2-1; no clear D. Trimming cost V 2 bases and J 10 bases, with 16 bases left between them. The CDR3 length is 14 residues. The germline CDR1 and CDR2 sequences are SGHRS and YFSETQ. CDR3 sequence reads: CASSLLVVGAEQFF. CDR3 DNA sequence: TGCGCCAGCAGCTTATTGGTAGTAGGCGCGGAGCAGTTCTTC.

CDR3 nucleotides: TGTGCCAGCAGCCGCTGGACAGACTCCTACGAGCAGTACTTC. It specifies CASSRWTDSYEQYF. The rearrangement links TRBV7-6 to TRBJ2-7; the D gene is possibly TRBD1 (6 bases). V was pared by 5 bases and J by 0 bases, with 11 bases between. From germline, CDR1 is SGHVS and CDR2 FNYEAQ. This CDR3 has 14 amino acids. The variable domain in full, with the rest retrieved from reference TRBV7-6 and TRBJ2-7, is GAGVSQSPRYKVTKRGQDVALRCDPISGHVSLYWYRQALGQGPEFLTYFNYEAQQDKSGLPNDRFSAERPEGSISTLTIQRTEQRDSAMYRCASSRWTDSYEQYFGPGTRLTVT.

The chain recombines TRBV13 with TRBJ2-1; 8 nucleotides line up with TRBD1. The junction had 3 bases not matched to a gene; V was cut back by 4 bases and J by 1 base. The CDR3 runs 15 residues. CDR1 and CDR2 (germline): PRHDT, FYEKMQ (reference sequence). CDR3 coding DNA: TGTGCCAGCAGCTACAGGGACAGGTCCTACAATGAGCAGTTCTTC. The encoded protein is CASSYRDRSYNEQFF. The variable domain in full, with the rest retrieved from reference TRBV13 and TRBJ2-1, is AAGVIQSPRHLIKEKRETATLKCYPIPRHDTVYWYQQGPGQDPQFLISFYEKMQSDKGSIPDRFSAQQFSDYHSELNMSSLELGDSALYFCASSYRDRSYNEQFFGPGTRLTVL.

This chain links TRBV28 with TRBJ1-2, with 7 bases aligning to TRBD1. The CDR3 extends over 15 amino acids. Germline CDR1 reads MDHEN; CDR2 reads SYDVKM. V trimming: 8 bases; J trimming: 6 bases; junction bases outside the gene matches: 15. CDR3 region: CASGSGQAVYDGYTF. The CDR3 bases are TGTGCCAGCGGAAGCGGACAGGCTGTATACGATGGCTACACCTTC.

The J gene is TRBJ1-2, the V gene TRBV11-2; no reliable D call. Germline CDR1 and CDR2: SGHAT and FQNNGV. The V gene lost 2 bases and the J gene lost 5 bases, with 9 bases spanning the gap. The CDR3 contains 13 residues. The CDR3 reads CASSLMSPYGYTF. The CDR3 coding sequence is TGTGCCAGCAGCTTAATGTCACCATATGGCTACACCTTC.

The chain links TRBV23-1 to TRBJ2-2; 13 bases line up with TRBD2. TRBV23-1 is an open reading frame whose function is uncertain. J gave up 6 bases and V 3 bases, and 10 bases lay outside the gene matches. CDR3 size: 18 residues. CDR3 bases: TGCGCCAGCAGTCAGCAACTTACTAGCGGGGGGGCCCCCGGGGAGCTGTTTTTT. Amino acids: CASSQQLTSGGAPGELFF.

The DNA of the CDR3 is TGTGCCAGCAGCTTAGGGCAGGGGGACGACGAGCAGTACTTC. Protein sequence: CASSLGQGDDEQYF. This chain joins TRBV11-2 and TRBJ2-7; 7 bases are shared with TRBD1. Germline trimming cut 1 base from V and 5 bases from J; bases unmatched to any gene: 5. The CDR3 loop spans 14 amino acids. Looked up from germline, CDR1 is SGHAT and CDR2 is FQNNGV. Full variable domain (rest looked up from reference TRBV11-2 and TRBJ2-7): EAGVAQSPRYKIIEKRQSVAFWCNPISGHATLYWYQQILGQGPKLLIQFQNNGVVDDSQLPKDRFSAERLKGVDSTLKIQPAKLEDSAVYLCASSLGQGDDEQYFGPGTRLTVT.

This chain uses TRBV10-3 with TRBJ1-6; D remains unclear. CDR1 ENHRY and CDR2 SYGVKD come from the germline V gene. The germline V and J ends were trimmed by 0 bases and 10 bases, with 10 bases remaining between them. The CDR3 consists of 14 residues. The DNA of the CDR3 is TGTGCCATCAGTGAGTCGGCAGGAAGCTCACCCCTCCACTTT. Translating it yields CAISESAGSSPLHF.

The V and J genes are TRBV7-3 and TRBJ2-4; 7 nucleotides line up with TRBD2. CDR1 SGHTA and CDR2 FQGTGA come from the germline V gene. This CDR3 spans 13 amino acids. The V segment lost 4 bases and the J segment 8 bases; nucleotides outside the gene matches: 5. The CDR3 DNA follows: TGTGCCAGCAGCTCTGGCCGGGGGGACATTCAGTACTTC. Translated: CASSSGRGDIQYF.

This clone was picked up a small number of times. The V and J genes are TRBV19 and TRBJ2-1, with unresolved D. The ends were cut back, 5 bases at V and 9 bases at J, with 11 bases in the middle. From germline, CDR1 is LNHDA and CDR2 SQIVND (reference sequence). The CDR3 length is 12 residues. The CDR3 sequence: CASSYGRSEQFF. For the CDR3, the DNA is TGTGCCAGTAGTTACGGGCGGTCTGAGCAGTTCTTC.

The chain couples TRBV28 to TRBJ1-4; unclear D gene. Between the trimmed V and J ends, which lost 5 bases and 0 bases, there was a span of 10 bases. CDR1 is MDHEN, CDR2 SYDVKM, per germline. This CDR3 is 15 amino acids long. The CDR3 here is CASSGSLATNEKLFF. The CDR3, as DNA: TGTGCCAGCAGTGGTAGCCTTGCAACTAATGAAAAACTGTTTTTT.

The chain recombines TRBV11-2 with TRBJ2-3; 9 nucleotides line up with TRBD2. Germline assignment: CDR1 SGHAT and CDR2 FQNNGV. The CDR3 runs to 16 residues. The V and J ends lost 6 bases and 2 bases, in that order; junction bases with no gene match: 9. This CDR3 reads CASSLYASGVTDTQYF. CDR3 nucleotide sequence: TGTGCCAGCAGTCTCTACGCTAGCGGGGTCACAGATACGCAGTATTTT.

J is TRBJ1-1 and V is TRBV30, with D perhaps TRBD1 (5 bases). With 2 bases removed from V and 0 bases from J, the gap between germline ends came to 7 bases. CDR3 length: 13 residues. The V gene's germline CDR1 is GTSNPN and CDR2 SVGIG (reference sequence). The DNA for the CDR3 is TGTGCCTGGAGTCCGACAGTGAACACTGAAGCTTTCTTT. As protein: CAWSPTVNTEAFF. Full variable domain (rest looked up from reference TRBV30 and TRBJ1-1): SQTIHQWPATLVQPVGSPLSLECTVEGTSNPNLYWYRQAAGRGLQLLFYSVGIGQISSEVPQNLSASRPQDRQFILSSKKLLLSDSGFYLCAWSPTVNTEAFFGQGTRLTVV.

The rearrangement links TRBV27 to TRBJ1-1; TRBD1 matches 7 bases. The CDR3 totals 12 residues. V gave up 5 bases and J gave up 5 bases; unmatched junction bases: 2. Germline CDR1 is MNHEY and CDR2 is SMNVEV (reference sequence). CDR3 residues: CASSRQGTEAFF. In DNA form, the CDR3 reads TGTGCCAGCAGTCGACAGGGAACTGAAGCTTTCTTT.

The chain carries TRBV5-1 and TRBJ2-1; 16 bases agree with TRBD2. After removal of 4 bases from V and 2 bases from J, the junction contained 3 bases not matched to a gene. This CDR3 is built from 17 residues. Germline V gene sequence: CDR1 SGHRS, CDR2 YFSETQ. The DNA for the CDR3 is TGCGCCAGCAGCCCAGGGACTAGCGGGGGGGCCTACAATGAGCAGTTCTTC. This encodes CASSPGTSGGAYNEQFF.

The chain uses TRBV11-2 and TRBJ2-1; no clear D gene. The CDR3 totals 16 residues. Per the germline V gene, CDR1 is SGHAT and CDR2 is FQNNGV. The V end was cut by 1 base, the J end by 0 bases, with 10 bases between. CDR3 DNA sequence: TGTGCCAGCAGCTTAGCCAGTTGGAGCTCCTACAATGAGCAGTTCTTC. Translation: CASSLASWSSYNEQFF.

The V and J genes are TRBV27 and TRBJ1-5, with D perhaps matching TRBD1 (5 bases). This CDR3 has 14 residues. V dropped 4 bases and J dropped 0 bases, with 7 bases sitting between them. Per the germline V gene, CDR1 is MNHEY and CDR2 is SMNVEV (reference sequence). CDR3 protein: CASSSGTSNQPQHF. The CDR3, as DNA: TGTGCCAGCAGTTCCGGGACTAGCAATCAGCCCCAGCATTTT.

This CDR3 is CASRTSGDGSTDTQYF. The DNA of the CDR3 is TGTGCCAGCAGAACCAGCGGGGACGGAAGCACAGATACGCAGTATTTT. V gene TRBV7-8 combines with J gene TRBJ2-3; 7 bases align to TRBD2. The CDR3 totals 16 residues. Trimming removed 6 bases from V and 0 bases from J; junction bases left unmatched: 9. Germline V gene data show CDR1 as SGHVS and CDR2 as FQNEAQ. The full variable domain, its missing parts supplied by reference TRBV7-8 and TRBJ2-3, is GAGVSQSPRYKVAKRGQDVALRCDPISGHVSLFWYQQALGQGPEFLTYFQNEAQLDKSGLPSDRFFAERPEGSVSTLKIQRTQQEDSAVYLCASRTSGDGSTDTQYFGPGTRLTVL.

This clone was seen only a few times. The chain couples TRBV30 to TRBJ1-2, with 8 bases aligning to TRBD1. Germline V CDR1 and CDR2: GTSNPN, SVGIG (reference sequence). This CDR3 is built from 14 residues. Trimming cost V 3 bases and J 4 bases; bases outside gene matches: 7. CDR3 sequence (DNA): TGTGCCTGGAGGTCCGCAGGGGGCGGCTATGGCTACACCTTC. Encoded protein: CAWRSAGGGYGYTF.

The J gene is TRBJ1-5, the V gene TRBV2; D is ambiguous. The CDR3 runs to 13 residues. Germline V gene lookup returns CDR1 SNHLY and CDR2 FYNNEI. V shed 8 bases and J shed 4 bases, with 12 bases lying between them. In DNA, the CDR3 is TGTGCCAGCGCCGGGGAGGTAAATCAGCCCCAGCATTTT. Protein sequence: CASAGEVNQPQHF.